This TCR beta chain originates from a study of blood T cell repertoires in COVID-19. The V segment lost 4 bases and the J segment 6 bases; nucleotides outside the gene matches: 10. The CDR3 is 15 amino acids. In germline, CDR1 is ENHRY, CDR2 SYGVKD. The cohort comprised adults aged roughly 18 to 100 years residing in 20 to 30 US areas. Participants were placed into cohorts based on the clinical history they reported. Per the original data handling: Reference gene primer amplification yielded estimated nucleated cell counts. Sequencing was performed with immunoSEQ multiplex PCR; in TCRdb, only in-frame clones are kept and a portion is missing. From that table come the V and J calls and clone size; the DNA was used to work out D and trimming. The sample yields fewer than 300,000 clones, around 88% seen once.

The clonotype originates from a woman aged 40 to 50 with acute COVID-19. This chain joins TRBV10-3 and TRBJ1-2; 8 positions match TRBD1. The sequenced sample consisted of PBMCs or T cells enriched from blood (not recorded which). CDR3 residues: CAISAIYTGGHGYTF. In DNA form, the CDR3 reads TGTGCCATCAGTGCCATCTACACAGGGGGTCATGGCTACACCTTC.